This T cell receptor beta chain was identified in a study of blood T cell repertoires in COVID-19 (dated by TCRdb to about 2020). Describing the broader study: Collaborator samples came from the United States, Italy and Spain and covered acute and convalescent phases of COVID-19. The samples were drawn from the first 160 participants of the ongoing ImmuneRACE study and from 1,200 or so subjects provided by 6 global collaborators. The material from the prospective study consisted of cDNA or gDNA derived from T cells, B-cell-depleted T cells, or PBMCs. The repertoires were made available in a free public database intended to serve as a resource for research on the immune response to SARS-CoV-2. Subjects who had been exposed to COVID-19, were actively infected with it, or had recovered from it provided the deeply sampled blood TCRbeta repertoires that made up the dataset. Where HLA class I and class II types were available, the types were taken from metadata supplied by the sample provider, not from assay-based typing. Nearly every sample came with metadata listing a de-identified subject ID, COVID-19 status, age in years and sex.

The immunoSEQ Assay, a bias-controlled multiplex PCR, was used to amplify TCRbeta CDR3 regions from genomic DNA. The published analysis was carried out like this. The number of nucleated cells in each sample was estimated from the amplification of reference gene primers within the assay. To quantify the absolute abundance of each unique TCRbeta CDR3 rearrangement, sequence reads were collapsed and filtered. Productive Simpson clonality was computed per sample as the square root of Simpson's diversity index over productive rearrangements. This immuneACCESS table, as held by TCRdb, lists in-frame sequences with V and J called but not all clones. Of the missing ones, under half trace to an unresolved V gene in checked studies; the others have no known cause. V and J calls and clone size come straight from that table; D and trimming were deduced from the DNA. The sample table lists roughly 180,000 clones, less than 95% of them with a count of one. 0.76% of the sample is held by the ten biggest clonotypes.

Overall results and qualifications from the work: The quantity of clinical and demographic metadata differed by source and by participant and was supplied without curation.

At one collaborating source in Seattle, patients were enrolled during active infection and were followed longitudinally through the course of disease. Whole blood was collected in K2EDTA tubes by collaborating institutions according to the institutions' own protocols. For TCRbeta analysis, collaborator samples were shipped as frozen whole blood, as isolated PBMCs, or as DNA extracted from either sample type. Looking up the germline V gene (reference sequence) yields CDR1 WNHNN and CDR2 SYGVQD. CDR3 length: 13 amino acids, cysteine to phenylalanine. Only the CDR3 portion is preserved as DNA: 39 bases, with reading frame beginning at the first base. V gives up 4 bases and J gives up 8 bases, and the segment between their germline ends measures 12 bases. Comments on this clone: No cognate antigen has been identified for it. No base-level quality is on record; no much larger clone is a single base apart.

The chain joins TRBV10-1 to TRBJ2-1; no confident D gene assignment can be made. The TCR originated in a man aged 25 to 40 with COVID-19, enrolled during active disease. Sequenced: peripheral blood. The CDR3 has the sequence CASSGPSRDEQFF. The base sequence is TGCGCCAGCAGTGGACCGTCCCGGGATGAGCAGTTCTTC.